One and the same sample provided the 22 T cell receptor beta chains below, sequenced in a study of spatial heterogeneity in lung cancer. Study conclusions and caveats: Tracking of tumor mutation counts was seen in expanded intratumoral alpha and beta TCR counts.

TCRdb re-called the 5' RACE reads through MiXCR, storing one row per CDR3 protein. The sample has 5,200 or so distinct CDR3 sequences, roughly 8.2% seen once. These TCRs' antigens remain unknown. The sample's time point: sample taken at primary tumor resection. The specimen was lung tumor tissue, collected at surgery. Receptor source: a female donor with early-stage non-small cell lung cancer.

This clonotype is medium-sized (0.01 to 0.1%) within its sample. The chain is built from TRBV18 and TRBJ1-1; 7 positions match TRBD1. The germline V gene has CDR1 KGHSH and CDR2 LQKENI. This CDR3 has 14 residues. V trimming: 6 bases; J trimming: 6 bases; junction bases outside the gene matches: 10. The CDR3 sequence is CASSPDRVSAEAFF. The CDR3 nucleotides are TGTGCCAGCTCCCCCGACAGGGTTTCCGCTGAAGCTTTCTTT.

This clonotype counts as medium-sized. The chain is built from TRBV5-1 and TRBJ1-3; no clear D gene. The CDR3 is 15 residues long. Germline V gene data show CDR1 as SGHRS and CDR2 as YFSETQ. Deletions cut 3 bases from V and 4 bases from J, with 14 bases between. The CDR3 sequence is CASSSEGALGNTIYF. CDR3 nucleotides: TGCGCCAGCAGCTCGGAGGGAGCTCTCGGAAACACCATATATTTT.

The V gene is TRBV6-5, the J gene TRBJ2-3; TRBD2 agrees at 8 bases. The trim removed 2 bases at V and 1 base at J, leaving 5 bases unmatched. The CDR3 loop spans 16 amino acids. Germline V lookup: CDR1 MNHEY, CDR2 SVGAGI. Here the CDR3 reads CASSYGGRYGTDTQYF. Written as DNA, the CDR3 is TGTGCCAGCAGTTACGGCGGGAGGTACGGCACAGATACGCAGTATTTT.

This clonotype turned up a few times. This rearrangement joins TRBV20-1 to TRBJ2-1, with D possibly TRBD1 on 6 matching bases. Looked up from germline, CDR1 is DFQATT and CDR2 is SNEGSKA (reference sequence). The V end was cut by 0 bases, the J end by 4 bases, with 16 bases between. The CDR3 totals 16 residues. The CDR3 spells CSARDGRQGSYNEQFF. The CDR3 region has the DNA TGCAGTGCTAGAGATGGACGGCAGGGGTCTTACAATGAGCAGTTCTTC.

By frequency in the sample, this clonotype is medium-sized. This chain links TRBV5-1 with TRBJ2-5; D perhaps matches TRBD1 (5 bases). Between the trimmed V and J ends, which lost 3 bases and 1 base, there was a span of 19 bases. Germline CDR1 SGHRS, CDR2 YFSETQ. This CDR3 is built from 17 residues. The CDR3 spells CASSSGYPSRGQETQYF. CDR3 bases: TGCGCCAGCAGCTCCGGGTATCCTTCTAGGGGCCAAGAGACCCAGTACTTC. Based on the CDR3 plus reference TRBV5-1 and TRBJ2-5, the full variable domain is KAGVTQTPRYLIKTRGQQVTLSCSPISGHRSVSWYQQTPGQGLQFLFEYFSETQRNKGNFPGRFSGRQFSNSRSEMNVSTLELGDSALYLCASSSGYPSRGQETQYFGPGTRLLVL.

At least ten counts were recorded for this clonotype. Here the CDR3 reads CAISQGLMNTEAFF. DNA of the CDR3: TGTGCCATCAGTCAGGGACTTATGAACACTGAAGCTTTCTTT. The chain has TRBV10-3 and TRBJ1-1; possibly TRBD1 for D (5 bases). Trimming took 5 bases from V and 0 from J, leaving 10 bases between them. Germline lookup yields CDR1 ENHRY and CDR2 SYGVKD. The CDR3 is 14 amino acids.

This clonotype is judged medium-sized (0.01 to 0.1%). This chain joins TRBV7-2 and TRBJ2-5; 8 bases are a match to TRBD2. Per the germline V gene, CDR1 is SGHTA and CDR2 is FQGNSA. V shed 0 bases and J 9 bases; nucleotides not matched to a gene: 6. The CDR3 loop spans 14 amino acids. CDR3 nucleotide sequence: TGTGCCAGCAGCTTAGCGGGTTCGGGGGGGGCCCAGTACTTC. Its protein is CASSLAGSGGAQYF.

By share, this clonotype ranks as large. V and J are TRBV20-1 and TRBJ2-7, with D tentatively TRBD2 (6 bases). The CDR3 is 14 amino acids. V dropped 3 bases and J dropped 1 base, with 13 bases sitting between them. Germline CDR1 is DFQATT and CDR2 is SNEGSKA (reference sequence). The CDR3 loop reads CSARGGAGSYEQYF. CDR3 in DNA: TGCAGTGCTAGGGGGGGAGCCGGGTCCTACGAGCAGTACTTC.

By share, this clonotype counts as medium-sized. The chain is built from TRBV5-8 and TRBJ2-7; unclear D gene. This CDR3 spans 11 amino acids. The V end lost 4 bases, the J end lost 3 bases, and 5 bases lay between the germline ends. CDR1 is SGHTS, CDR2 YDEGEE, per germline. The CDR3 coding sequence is TGTGCCAGCAGCCCAGGCTACGAGCAGTACTTC. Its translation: CASSPGYEQYF.

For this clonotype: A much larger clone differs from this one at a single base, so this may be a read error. As DNA, the CDR3 is TGTGCCATCAGTGACGCCTATGGCTACACCTTC. It translates to CAISDAYGYTF. The V and J genes are TRBV10-3 and TRBJ1-2; D is unresolved. The CDR3 has 11 residues. V lost 3 bases, J lost 4 bases, and 3 bases lay in between. Germline V CDR1 and CDR2: ENHRY, SYGVKD.

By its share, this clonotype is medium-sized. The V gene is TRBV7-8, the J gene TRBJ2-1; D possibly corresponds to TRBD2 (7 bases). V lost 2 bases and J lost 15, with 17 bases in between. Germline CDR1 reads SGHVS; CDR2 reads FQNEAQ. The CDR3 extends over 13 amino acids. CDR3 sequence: CASSLFGGAGPFF. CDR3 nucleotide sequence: TGTGCCAGCAGCTTATTTGGGGGGGCAGGGCCGTTCTTC.

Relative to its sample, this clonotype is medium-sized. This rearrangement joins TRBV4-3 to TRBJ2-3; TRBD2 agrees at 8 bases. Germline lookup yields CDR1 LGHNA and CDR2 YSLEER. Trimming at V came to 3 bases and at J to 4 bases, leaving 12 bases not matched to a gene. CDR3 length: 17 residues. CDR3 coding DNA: TGCGCCAGCAGCCATCCCTTGGCTAGCGGGCCCCCAGATACGCAGTATTTT. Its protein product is CASSHPLASGPPDTQYF.

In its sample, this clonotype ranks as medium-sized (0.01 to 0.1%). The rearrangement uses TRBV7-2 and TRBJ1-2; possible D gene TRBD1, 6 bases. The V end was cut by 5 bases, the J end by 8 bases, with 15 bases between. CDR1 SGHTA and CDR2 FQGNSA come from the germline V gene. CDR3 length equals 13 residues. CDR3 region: CASSAGQFPGYTF. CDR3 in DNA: TGTGCCAGCAGCGCCGGACAGTTCCCCGGCTACACCTTC.

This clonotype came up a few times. The CDR3 loop is CASSLGPGTGFNEQYF. The CDR3 region has the DNA TGTGCCAGCAGTTTAGGACCCGGGACAGGGTTTAACGAGCAGTACTTC. J is TRBJ2-7 and V is TRBV28; 9 nucleotides align to TRBD1. Germline CDR1 MDHEN, CDR2 SYDVKM. The V segment lost 2 bases and the J segment 5 bases; nucleotides outside the gene matches: 10. CDR3 length: 16 residues.

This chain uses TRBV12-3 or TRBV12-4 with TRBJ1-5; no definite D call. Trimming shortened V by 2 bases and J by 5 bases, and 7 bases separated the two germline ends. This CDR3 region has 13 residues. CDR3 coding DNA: TGTGCCAGCAGTTTATCGCGCGATCAGCCCCAGCATTTT. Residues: CASSLSRDQPQHF.

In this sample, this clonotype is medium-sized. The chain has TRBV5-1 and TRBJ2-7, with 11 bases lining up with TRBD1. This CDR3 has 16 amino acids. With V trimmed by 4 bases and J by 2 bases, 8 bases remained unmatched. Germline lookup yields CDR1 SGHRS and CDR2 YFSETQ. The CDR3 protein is CASSARPGQGAYEQYF. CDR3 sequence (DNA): TGCGCCAGCAGCGCCCGTCCGGGACAGGGGGCCTACGAGCAGTACTTC.

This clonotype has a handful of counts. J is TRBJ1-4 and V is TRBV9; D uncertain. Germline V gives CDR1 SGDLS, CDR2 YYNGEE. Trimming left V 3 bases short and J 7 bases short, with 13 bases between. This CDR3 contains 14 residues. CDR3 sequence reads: CASSARTGGEKLFF. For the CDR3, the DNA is TGTGCCAGCAGCGCGCGGACCGGCGGTGAAAAACTGTTTTTT.

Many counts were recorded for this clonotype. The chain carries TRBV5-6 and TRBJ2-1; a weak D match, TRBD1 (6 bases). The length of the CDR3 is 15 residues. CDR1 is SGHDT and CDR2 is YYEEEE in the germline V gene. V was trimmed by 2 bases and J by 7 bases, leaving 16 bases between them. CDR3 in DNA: TGTGCCAGCAGCTTACAGGGAGTGTGGGTGAATGAGCAGTTCTTC. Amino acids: CASSLQGVWVNEQFF.

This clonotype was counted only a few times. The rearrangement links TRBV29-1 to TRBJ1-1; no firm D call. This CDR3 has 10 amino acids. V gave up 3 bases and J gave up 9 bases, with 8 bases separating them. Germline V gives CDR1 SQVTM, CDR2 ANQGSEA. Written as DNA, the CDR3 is TGCAGCGTTGACAGAGGGAAAGCTTTCTTT. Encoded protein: CSVDRGKAFF. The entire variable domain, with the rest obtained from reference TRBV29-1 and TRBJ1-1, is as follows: SAVISQKPSRDICQRGTSLTIQCQVDSQVTMMFWYRQQPGQSLTLIATANQGSEATYESGFVIDKFPISRPNLTFSTLTVSNMSPEDSSIYLCSVDRGKAFFGQGTRLTVV.

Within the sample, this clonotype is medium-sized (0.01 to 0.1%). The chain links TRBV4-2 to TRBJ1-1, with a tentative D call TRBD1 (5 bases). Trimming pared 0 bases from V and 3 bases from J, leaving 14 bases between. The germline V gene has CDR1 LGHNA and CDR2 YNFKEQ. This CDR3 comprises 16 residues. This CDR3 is CASSQEVGGGYTEAFF. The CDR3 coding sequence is TGTGCCAGCAGCCAAGAAGTCGGGGGAGGATACACTGAAGCTTTCTTT.

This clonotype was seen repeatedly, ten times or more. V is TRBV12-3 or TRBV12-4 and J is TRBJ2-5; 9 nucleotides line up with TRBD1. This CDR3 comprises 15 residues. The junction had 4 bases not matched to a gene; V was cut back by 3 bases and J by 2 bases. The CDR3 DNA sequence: TGTGCCAGCAGTTTGACAGGGGGTGTACAAGAGACCCAGTACTTC. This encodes CASSLTGGVQETQYF.

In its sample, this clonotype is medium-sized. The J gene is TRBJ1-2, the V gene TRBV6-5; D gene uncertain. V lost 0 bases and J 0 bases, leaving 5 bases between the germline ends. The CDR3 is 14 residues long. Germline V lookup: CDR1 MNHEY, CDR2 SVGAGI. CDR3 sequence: CASSYSSANYGYTF. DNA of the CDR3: TGTGCCAGCAGTTACTCCTCGGCTAACTATGGCTACACCTTC.